The 25 T cell receptor beta chains below all came from one sample that was sequenced in a study of regulatory T cells in long-lasting Graves disease. The time point is: persistent/refractory GD, antithyroid drugs over 5 years with positive TRAb. The TCR library was made from RNA that had been extracted from PBMCs in TRIzol. Arm-PCR of CDR3 regions and iRepertoire HTBI primers were used to build TCR beta libraries. MiXCR, applied by TCRdb to the multiplex PCR reads, yields one record per CDR3 protein. The sample holds around 400,000 distinct CDR3 sequences, about 20% seen once. Source: peripheral blood mononuclear cells (PBMCs), taken when the disease was refractory, from a patient treated with antithyroid drugs. The source is a female donor with Graves disease.

This clonotype showed up many times. The V call is TRBV11-2, the J call TRBJ2-5; perhaps TRBD2 as D (8 bases). Germline CDR1 is SGHAT and CDR2 is FQNNGV. V was clipped by 5 bases and J by 7 bases, with 17 bases between them. The length of the CDR3 is 14 residues. CDR3 protein: CASSPGGGVGTQYF. Here the CDR3 DNA reads TGTGCCAGCAGCCCGGGAGGGGGCGTAGGGACCCAGTACTTC.

This chain connects TRBV5-1 to TRBJ2-7; D not certain. The CDR3 loop spans 16 amino acids. Trimming left V 3 bases short and J 2 bases short, with 18 bases between. Germline loops: CDR1 SGHRS, CDR2 YFSETQ. CDR3 protein: CASSSMTLDATYEQYF. The CDR3 bases are TGCGCCAGCAGCTCCATGACCCTAGACGCGACCTACGAGCAGTACTTC.

This clonotype was counted at least ten times. This chain joins TRBV6-1 and TRBJ2-5; TRBD2 matches at 13 bases. Germline loops: CDR1 MNHNS, CDR2 SASEGT. J gave up 5 bases and V 4 bases, and 7 bases lay outside the gene matches. This CDR3 region has 16 residues. CDR3 coding DNA: TGTGCCAGCAGTGGGGTGACTAGCGGGAGGTGGGAGACCCAGTACTTC. Its translation: CASSGVTSGRWETQYF.

The chain has TRBV12-3 or TRBV12-4 and TRBJ2-2; D is undetermined. The V end was cut by 6 bases, the J end by 3 bases, with 5 bases between. This CDR3 contains 12 residues. The CDR3 DNA sequence: TGTGCCAGCAGACTTCACACCGGGGAGCTGTTTTTT. Its translation: CASRLHTGELFF.

J is TRBJ1-3 and V is TRBV28, with unresolved D. Trimming removed 5 bases at V and 0 bases at J, with 14 bases between. This CDR3 has 16 amino acids. Per germline, CDR1 MDHEN and CDR2 SYDVKM. CDR3 sequence: CASSEGGQPSGNTIYF. The CDR3 DNA reads TGTGCCAGCAGTGAGGGTGGGCAGCCCTCTGGAAACACCATATATTTT. The full variable domain, in which reference TRBV28 and TRBJ1-3 provide the parts outside the CDR3, is DVKVTQSSRYLVKRTGEKVFLECVQDMDHENMFWYRQDPGLGLRLIYFSYDVKMKEKGDIPEGYSVSREKKERFSLILESASTNQTSMYLCASSEGGQPSGNTIYFGEGSWLTVV.

Only a few counts were recorded for this clonotype. This rearrangement joins TRBV6-5 to TRBJ2-3, with 8 bases that match TRBD1. V shed 4 bases, J shed 2 bases, and the junction held 5 bases outside the gene matches. CDR1 and CDR2 from the germline V gene are MNHEY and SVGAGI. CDR3 length: 15 residues. CDR3 loop: CASSSLDRVTDTQYF. CDR3 bases: TGTGCCAGCAGTTCCCTGGACAGGGTCACAGATACGCAGTATTTT.

This chain joins TRBV19 and TRBJ1-1, with D perhaps matching TRBD1 (6 bases). Looked up from germline, CDR1 is LNHDA and CDR2 is SQIVND (reference sequence). The CDR3 spans 14 residues. V gave up 5 bases and J gave up 8 bases, with 18 bases separating them. CDR3 protein: CASSLRGGQTEAFF. The CDR3 DNA sequence: TGTGCCAGTAGTCTAAGAGGGGGGCAGACCGAAGCTTTCTTT. The whole variable domain, filled in from reference TRBV19 and TRBJ1-1, reads DGGITQSPKYLFRKEGQNVTLSCEQNLNHDAMYWYRQDPGQGLRLIYYSQIVNDFQKGDIAEGYSVSREKKESFPLTVTSAQKNPTAFYLCASSLRGGQTEAFFGQGTRLTVV.

This clonotype was found many times. Here the CDR3 DNA reads TGTGCCAGCAGTTTATTGGCAGGGTTACTCAACACTGAAGCTTTCTTT. It encodes CASSLLAGLLNTEAFF. This chain links TRBV28 with TRBJ1-1, with D possibly matching TRBD1 (5 bases). The ends were cut back, 1 base at V and 2 bases at J, with 14 bases in the middle. Germline CDR1 is MDHEN and CDR2 is SYDVKM. CDR3 length equals 16 residues. The whole variable domain, filled in from reference TRBV28 and TRBJ1-1, reads DVKVTQSSRYLVKRTGEKVFLECVQDMDHENMFWYRQDPGLGLRLIYFSYDVKMKEKGDIPEGYSVSREKKERFSLILESASTNQTSMYLCASSLLAGLLNTEAFFGQGTRLTVV.

This clonotype was seen ten or more times. The gene calls are TRBV2 and TRBJ2-7; no definite D call. The CDR3 is made up of 13 amino acids. V dropped 4 bases and J dropped 2 bases, with 9 bases sitting between them. Germline V lookup: CDR1 SNHLY, CDR2 FYNNEI. The CDR3 protein is CASSVSVTYEQYF. The CDR3 nucleotides read TGTGCCAGCAGTGTGTCTGTCACCTACGAGCAGTACTTC.

Only a few counts were recorded for this clonotype. The chain joins TRBV7-8 to TRBJ1-2; D not resolved. The germline V gene has CDR1 SGHVS and CDR2 FQNEAQ. The length of the CDR3 is 9 residues. V dropped 4 bases and J dropped 6 bases, with 0 bases sitting between them. CDR3 bases: TGTGCCAGCAGCTATGGCTACACCTTC. The encoded protein is CASSYGYTF.

The V gene is TRBV20-1, the J gene TRBJ2-5; weak D call: TRBD1 (5 bases). The CDR3 sequence is 14 residues long. CDR1 and CDR2 (germline): DFQATT, SNEGSKA (reference sequence). The V end lost 7 bases, the J end lost 2 bases, and 17 bases lay between the germline ends. CDR3 in DNA: TGCAGTGTTCTACCGACAGAAAAGCAAGAGACCCAGTACTTC. Translated, it gives CSVLPTEKQETQYF.

This clonotype was seen a handful of times. This rearrangement joins TRBV7-2 to TRBJ1-4; D possibly corresponds to TRBD1 (5 bases). V was clipped by 3 bases and J by 1 base, with 12 bases between them. The CDR3 loop spans 16 amino acids. In germline, CDR1 is SGHTA, CDR2 FQGNSA. This CDR3 is CASSFLAGGTNEKLFF. The CDR3 nucleotides are TGTGCCAGCAGCTTCCTGGCGGGGGGAACTAATGAAAAACTGTTTTTT.

The chain joins TRBV7-2 to TRBJ1-4, with a possible D match to TRBD1 (6 bases). This CDR3 comprises 16 residues. Germline V CDR1 and CDR2: SGHTA, FQGNSA. Trimming pared 5 bases from V and 0 bases from J, leaving 13 bases between. CDR3 residues: CASSSRGIATNEKLFF. In DNA, the CDR3 is TGTGCCAGCAGCAGCAGGGGAATTGCAACTAATGAAAAACTGTTTTTT.

This clonotype was observed a handful of times. The J gene is TRBJ1-5, the V gene TRBV20-1; 7 bases match TRBD1. The germline V gene encodes CDR1 DFQATT and CDR2 SNEGSKA (reference sequence). The V gene end was trimmed by 4 bases and the J gene end by 6 bases; junction bases not matched to a gene: 9. The CDR3 is 14 residues long. The CDR3: CSATDREVRQPQHF. The CDR3 DNA reads TGCAGTGCTACCGACAGGGAAGTCCGTCAGCCCCAGCATTTT.

This clonotype was observed at least ten times. This rearrangement joins TRBV11-2 to TRBJ2-7; D ambiguous. Per the germline V gene, CDR1 is SGHAT and CDR2 is FQNNGV. V was shortened by 0 bases and J by 7 bases, with 13 bases between the two germline ends. The CDR3 length is 14 residues. The CDR3, as DNA: TGTGCCAGCAGCTTAGATCTGGCCTTAGGGGAGCAGTACTTC. Translated: CASSLDLALGEQYF.

The table lists this clonotype with a few counts. The genes are TRBV5-1 and TRBJ2-7; D unresolved. Germline lookup yields CDR1 SGHRS and CDR2 YFSETQ. This CDR3 contains 14 residues. V was pared by 4 bases and J by 1 base, with 12 bases between. DNA of the CDR3: TGCGCCAGCAGCGCTAGTCCGACGTCCTACGAGCAGTACTTC. This sequence encodes CASSASPTSYEQYF.

The gene calls are TRBV5-1 and TRBJ2-6; D perhaps matches TRBD2 (6 bases). V lost 0 bases and J lost 0, with 10 bases in between. Germline values: CDR1 SGHRS, CDR2 YFSETQ. There are 17 residues in the CDR3. The CDR3 coding sequence is TGCGCCAGCAGCTTGGCCGCGGGAAGCTCTGGGGCCAACGTCCTGACTTTC. Translation: CASSLAAGSSGANVLTF.

This clonotype was detected many times. V is TRBV5-1 and J is TRBJ2-7; TRBD2 aligns across 7 bases. The CDR3 covers 12 residues. CDR1 is SGHRS, CDR2 YFSETQ, per germline. V shed 4 bases, J shed 7 bases, and the junction held 5 bases outside the gene matches. The CDR3 is CASSRGEGEQYF. CDR3 in DNA: TGCGCCAGCAGCCGGGGGGAAGGAGAGCAGTACTTC.

This clonotype has a count of ten or more. The J gene is TRBJ2-2, the V gene TRBV2; 13 positions match TRBD2. CDR3 length: 17 residues. V lost 4 bases, J lost 4 bases, and 6 bases stayed unmatched. CDR1 and CDR2 (germline): SNHLY, FYNNEI. CDR3 in DNA: TGTGCCAGCAGTGTCAGGACTAGCGGGAGTAGCACCGGGGAGCTGTTTTTT. Its protein is CASSVRTSGSSTGELFF.

A few counts support this clonotype. The chain carries TRBV28 and TRBJ2-7; TRBD2 might be the D (6 bases). The CDR3 is 12 residues long. V lost 11 bases and J lost 2, with 13 bases in between. Per germline, CDR1 MDHEN and CDR2 SYDVKM. CDR3 nucleotide sequence: TGTGCCGACGGGACTCCCACCTACGAGCAGTACTTC. Amino acid sequence: CADGTPTYEQYF. The full variable domain, in which reference TRBV28 and TRBJ2-7 provide the parts outside the CDR3, is DVKVTQSSRYLVKRTGEKVFLECVQDMDHENMFWYRQDPGLGLRLIYFSYDVKMKEKGDIPEGYSVSREKKERFSLILESASTNQTSMYLCADGTPTYEQYFGPGTRLTVT.

The sample holds a few counts of this clonotype. This chain links TRBV18 with TRBJ2-3, with 7 positions matching TRBD1. V shed 4 bases and J 0 bases; nucleotides not matched to a gene: 1. Per the germline V gene, CDR1 is KGHSH and CDR2 is LQKENI. The CDR3 has 14 amino acids. The CDR3 spells CASSRDSSTDTQYF. For the CDR3, the DNA is TGTGCCAGCTCACGGGACAGCAGCACAGATACGCAGTATTTT.

As to this clonotype: This sequence may be a read error, since a much larger clone differs from it by one base. V is TRBV11-1 and J is TRBJ2-7; D is uncertain. The CDR3 totals 13 residues. Germline CDR1 and CDR2: SGHAT and FQDESV (reference sequence). The CDR3 is CASSLYSSYGQYF. CDR3 coding DNA: TGTGCCAGCAGCTTATATAGCTCCTACGGGCAGTACTTC.

The chain links TRBV5-1 to TRBJ1-2; perhaps TRBD1 as D (5 bases). Trimming removed 4 bases from V and 12 bases from J, with 22 bases in between. The CDR3 consists of 14 residues. Germline V CDR1 and CDR2: SGHRS, YFSETQ. CDR3 residues: CASSPTTDQGGNTF. The CDR3 nucleotides read TGCGCCAGCAGCCCGACAACTGATCAGGGTGGAAACACCTTC.

The rearrangement joins TRBV7-8 to TRBJ2-7, with 7 nucleotides matching TRBD2. Trimming at V came to 4 bases and at J to 6 bases, leaving 3 bases not matched to a gene. The CDR3 is 12 amino acids. Per the germline V gene, CDR1 is SGHVS and CDR2 is FQNEAQ. CDR3 region: CASSSGGGEQYF. The CDR3 bases are TGTGCCAGCAGCTCGGGAGGAGGCGAGCAGTACTTC.

The table lists this clonotype with a few counts. The chain uses TRBV19 and TRBJ2-7; D gene unclear. V was trimmed by 0 bases and J by 2 bases, leaving 8 bases between them. The germline CDR1 and CDR2 sequences are LNHDA and SQIVND (reference sequence). The CDR3 covers 14 residues. CDR3 protein: CASSIDWGTYEQYF. The CDR3 DNA is TGTGCCAGTAGTATAGATTGGGGAACCTACGAGCAGTACTTC.